This T cell receptor (beta chain) originates from a study of OX40 agonist ivuxolimab in advanced cancers. Study summary: Therapy given before enrollment (anti-PD-1, anti-PD-L1 or anti-CTLA-4) was allowed, and 40% to 50% had some.

CDR1 and CDR2 (germline): SGHVS, FNYEAQ. The V end lost 5 bases, the J end lost 3 bases, and 16 bases lay between the germline ends. There are 15 residues in the CDR3. Cycle 7 day 1, cycle 4 day 1, and baseline were the timepoints at which blood was sampled. Assay: immunoSEQ multiplex PCR; the TCRdb copy retains only in-frame clones and omits some. The profile shows about 21,000 clones, 88% of them singletons. The chain carries TRBV7-6 and TRBJ1-2; D is ambiguous. The sequence came from an adult with an advanced solid tumor such as melanoma, head and neck, liver or kidney cancer. Sequenced here: CD4+ or CD8+ T cells sorted from blood, sampled in a trial of the OX40 agonist ivuxolimab. The CDR3 is CASSPLEPWDYGYTF. The CDR3 bases are TGTGCCAGCAGCCCCTTGGAGCCATGGGACTATGGCTACACCTTC.